The count of the clone carrying this T cell receptor beta chain is one. The data derive from a study of T cell changes during pregnancy in multiple sclerosis. The junction had 9 bases not matched to a gene; V was cut back by 6 bases and J by 6 bases. Germline assignment: CDR1 MNHEY and CDR2 SVGAGI. The CDR3 covers 15 residues. The assay was immunoSEQ multiplex PCR, and TCRdb's table has in-frame clones only and misses some. This table has fewer than 85,000 clones, 92% appearing once. The sequence was collected from a female donor in good health, enrolled as a control in a pregnancy study. The starting material was peripheral blood, obtained in the first trimester of pregnancy. The chain joins TRBV6-5 to TRBJ2-7; 12 positions agree with TRBD2. The CDR3, as DNA: TGTGCCAGCAGCCCCCTACTAGCGGGAGGCTCCGAGCAGTACTTC. Amino acid sequence: CASSPLLAGGSEQYF.